The rows below give T cell receptor beta chains drawn from one sample of a study of OX40 agonist ivuxolimab in advanced cancers. Sequencing used immunoSEQ multiplex PCR; TCRdb keeps in-frame clones, though not all of them. The profile shows 80,000 to 100,000 clones, 90% of them singletons. The source material was CD4+ or CD8+ T cells sorted from blood, sampled in a trial of the OX40 agonist ivuxolimab. Every receptor here comes from an adult with an advanced solid tumor such as melanoma, head and neck, liver or kidney cancer. The CDR3 runs from the conserved cysteine through the conserved F or W. A D gene is named only where the DNA matches it firmly. Clone size, where shown, is once, few, many, or a class for clones that have expanded.

>NA|TRBV7-2|TRBJ2-3|TRBD2
TGTGCCAGCAGCCCGAGGACTAGCGGGATACTCACAGATACGCAGTATTTT
CASSPRTSGILTDTQYF
>NA|TRBV6-1|TRBJ2-7|NA
TGTGCCAGCAGTACCTCGATTTTCCTCTCCTACGAGCAGTACTTC
CASSTSIFLSYEQYF
>NA|TRBV7-2|TRBJ1-1|NA
TGTGCCAGCAGCTCGCGGGTGGGTGGCACTGAAGCTTTCTTT
CASSSRVGGTEAFF
>once|TRBV28|TRBJ2-5|NA
TGTGCCAGCAGTGAACTAACAAGAGAGACCCAGTACTTC
CASSELTRETQYF
>once|TRBV7-2|TRBJ2-7|NA
TGTGCCAGCAGCACCCGTTGGACCGACTCCTACGAGCAGTACTTC
CASSTRWTDSYEQYF
>NA|TRBV7-2|TRBJ2-3|TRBD1
TGTGCCAGCAGCACACGGACAGGATCCGGCACAGATACGCAGTATTTT
CASSTRTGSGTDTQYF
>NA|TRBV27|TRBJ2-7|NA
TGTGCCAGCAGTTTAGGCCAGGCCTGGAACGAGCAGTACTTC
CASSLGQAWNEQYF
>NA|TRBV10-2|TRBJ2-1|TRBD2
TGCGCCAGCAGTGGACACCGGAAGGGACTACCTTGGATCCACAATGAGCAGTTCTTC
CASSGHRKGLPWIHNEQFF
>once|TRBV7-2|TRBJ2-2|NA
TGTGCCAGCAGCTTAATGTACACCGGGGAGCTGTTTTTT
CASSLMYTGELFF
>NA|TRBV28|TRBJ2-7|NA
TGTGCCAGCAGTCCAATTAATCGGGGGATGGACGAGCAGTACTTC
CASSPINRGMDEQYF
>NA|TRBV11-3|TRBJ1-1|NA
TGTGCCAGCAGCTTAGGGGCGGGGAACACTGAAGCTTTCTTT
CASSLGAGNTEAFF
>NA|TRBV5-8|TRBJ1-1|TRBD1
TGTGCCATCATACACCGGGACAGGGCCACTGAAGCTTTCTTT
CAIIHRDRATEAFF
>NA|TRBV7-3|TRBJ2-7|TRBD2
TGTGCCAGCAGCTTCAGAGCGGGATCCTTCTACGAGCAGTACTTC
CASSFRAGSFYEQYF
>NA|TRBV7-3|TRBJ2-3|TRBD2
TGTGCCAGCAGCTTTAGACTAGCGGGGATTCCCAGCACAGATACGCAGTATTTT
CASSFRLAGIPSTDTQYF
>NA|TRBV7-7|TRBJ2-1|TRBD2
TGTGCTAGCAGCTTAGGGGCTAGCGGGAGGGATGAGCAGTTCTTC
CASSLGASGRDEQFF
>NA|TRBV6-5|TRBJ2-7|TRBD1
TGTGCCAGCAGTCGAACCGGGACAGGAACCTACGAGCAGTACTTC
CASSRTGTGTYEQYF
>NA|TRBV9|TRBJ2-7|NA
TGTGCCAGCAGCGTAGCCCCGGGTCAGGTAGTTGTTCAGCAGTACTTC
CASSVAPGQVVVQQYF
>NA|TRBV4-3|TRBJ2-3|TRBD2
TGCGCCAGCAGCCGGGGACTAGCGGGAGGGACTAGCACAGATACGCAGTATTTT
CASSRGLAGGTSTDTQYF
>NA|TRBV7-2|TRBJ2-1|NA
TGTGCCAGCAGCTTGCAGGAGGAGCAGTTCTTC
CASSLQEEQFF
>NA|TRBV11-3|TRBJ1-3|NA
TGTGCCAGCAGCTCTACATCGATCTCTGGAAACACCATATATTTT
CASSSTSISGNTIYF
>NA|TRBV19|TRBJ1-2|NA
TGTGCCAGTAGTACCCGGACAGCTAACTATGGCTACACCTTC
CASSTRTANYGYTF
>NA|TRBV7-8|TRBJ2-7|TRBD2
TGTGCCAGCAGCCCCCCGGGACTAGCGGGCTCCTACGAGCAGTACTTC
CASSPPGLAGSYEQYF
>NA|TRBV29-1|TRBJ1-2|TRBD1
TGCAGCGTTGGGACAGGGAACTATGGCTACACCTTC
CSVGTGNYGYTF
>NA|TRBV7-9|TRBJ2-5|TRBD2
TGTGCCAGCAGCTTAGACGGGAGACTAGCGGGATTGGAGGAGACCCAGTACTTC
CASSLDGRLAGLEETQYF